The subject of this entry is one TCR beta chain. Its target is unknown. The data stem from a study of a mutant IDH1 vaccine in newly diagnosed glioma. The method was immunoSEQ multiplex PCR; TCRdb's version includes in-frame clones alone and lacks a portion of them. Among about 94,000 clones, 89% were seen once, and the ten largest hold approximately 0.8%. Germline V gene lookup returns CDR1 MNHEY and CDR2 SMNVEV (reference sequence). V gave up 3 bases and J gave up 2 bases; unmatched junction bases: 3. This CDR3 region has 14 residues. Time point reported: week 47, end of study. The study gave 300 ug of mutant IDH1 20-mer peptide per vaccine dose, with topical imiquimod.

Sequencing was performed on PBMCs, taken from a glioma patient whose treatment included an IDH1 peptide vaccine. This sequence was found in a woman between 45 and 60 years old with glioma. The rearrangement joins TRBV27 to TRBJ1-2; 7 bases are a match to TRBD1. Written as DNA, the CDR3 is TGTGCCAGCAGTTTCTCGACAGGGAACTATGGCTACACCTTC. This sequence encodes CASSFSTGNYGYTF.